This T cell receptor (beta chain) was sequenced in a study of blood T cell repertoires in COVID-19. Study-wide context: Samples came from the United States, Italy and Spain, spanning acute and convalescent COVID-19. Nucleic acid was either cDNA or gDNA, and it came from T cells, B-cell-depleted T cells, or PBMCs.

CDR1 is SGHVS, CDR2 FNYEAQ, per germline. The CDR3 loop spans 14 amino acids. V lost 5 bases and J lost 0, with 11 bases in between. In the authors' workflow: Nucleated cell counts were estimated from reference gene primer amplification. The table came from immunoSEQ multiplex PCR; TCRdb's copy has only in-frame clones and leaves some out. That table supplies the V and J calls and clone size; D and trimming were determined from the DNA. The table lists about 180,000 clones, under 90% of them singletons. This clone was detected only once. The chain carries TRBV7-6 and TRBJ2-7, with TRBD2 as a possible D gene (5 bases). The source is a human donor in a cohort sampled during active COVID-19. Input material: peripheral blood. The CDR3 nucleotides read TGTGCCAGCAGCAAGACGGGGAGCTCCTACGAGCAGTACTTC. Protein: CASSKTGSSYEQYF.